The next 29 T cell receptor beta chains were all read from a single sample in a study of T cells in tumors after PD-1 blockade. Using immunoSEQ multiplex PCR, the repertoire was profiled, and TCRdb retains in-frame clones only, with some absent. The table records about 63,000 clones, around 72% of them present only once. This sample comprised PBMCs, obtained after anti-PD-1 treatment. Receptors were obtained from a human donor with basal cell carcinoma.

J is TRBJ1-6 and V is TRBV7-2; TRBD1 is a possible D gene (5 bases). The CDR3 has 15 residues. Germline V gene lookup returns CDR1 SGHTA and CDR2 FQGNSA. Trimming stripped 6 bases from V and 3 bases from J, with 12 bases between. As DNA, the CDR3 is TGTGCCAGCAGGAAGGACACCAACTATAATTCACCCCTCCACTTT. This translates into CASRKDTNYNSPLHF.

The chain uses TRBV9 and TRBJ2-3; the D gene is possibly TRBD1 (5 bases). This CDR3 spans 14 amino acids. V was cut by 4 bases and J by 5 bases, with 14 bases left in between. Looked up from germline, CDR1 is SGDLS and CDR2 is YYNGEE. The CDR3 bases are TGTGCCAGCAGCACACAGGTTTTGGGAGATACGCAGTATTTT. Translating it yields CASSTQVLGDTQYF.

V is TRBV2 and J is TRBJ2-7, with a weak D call TRBD1 (6 bases). From germline, CDR1 is SNHLY and CDR2 FYNNEI. V dropped 8 bases and J dropped 2 bases, with 16 bases sitting between them. The CDR3 is 14 residues long. CDR3 sequence (DNA): TGTGCCAGCTTACCGGGACAATTAACCTACGAGCAGTACTTC. Translated, it gives CASLPGQLTYEQYF.

This rearrangement joins TRBV5-1 to TRBJ2-7; 7 bases line up with TRBD1. The CDR3 sequence is 13 residues long. The germline gives CDR1 SGHRS, CDR2 YFSETQ. Germline trimming cut 5 bases from V and 2 bases from J; bases unmatched to any gene: 4. The CDR3 is CASRSGTAYEQYF. The CDR3 bases are TGCGCCAGCAGGTCCGGGACAGCCTACGAGCAGTACTTC.

V usage is TRBV10-3 and J usage is TRBJ2-3, with D tentatively TRBD2 (6 bases). The CDR3 sequence is 15 residues long. The V end lost 4 bases, the J end lost 2 bases, and 13 bases lay between the germline ends. Germline V lookup: CDR1 ENHRY, CDR2 SYGVKD. CDR3 in amino acids: CAISVGDFTTDTQYF. CDR3 DNA sequence: TGTGCCATCAGTGTGGGGGACTTCACCACAGATACGCAGTATTTT.

The rearrangement links TRBV5-1 to TRBJ2-3; 8 bases agree with TRBD1. The ends lost 2 bases at V and 4 bases at J; junction bases unmatched: 6. Germline V CDR1 and CDR2: SGHRS, YFSETQ. This CDR3 is built from 15 residues. CDR3 DNA: TGCGCCAGCAGCTTTGGACAGGGAGGAGCAGATACGCAGTATTTT. Residues: CASSFGQGGADTQYF.

V is TRBV19 and J is TRBJ1-5; the D gene is possibly TRBD1 (6 bases). The CDR3 is 20 residues long. Deletions cut 0 bases from V and 0 bases from J, with 21 bases between. Germline V gene sequence: CDR1 LNHDA, CDR2 SQIVND (reference sequence). DNA of the CDR3: TGTGCCAGTAGTATAGAGAGGGGGATGGTACCCTCATATAGCAATCAGCCCCAGCATTTT. This sequence encodes CASSIERGMVPSYSNQPQHF.

J is TRBJ2-7 and V is TRBV5-1, with 7 nucleotides matching TRBD2. The CDR3 extends over 16 amino acids. Looked up from germline, CDR1 is SGHRS and CDR2 is YFSETQ. The junction had 14 bases not matched to a gene; V was cut back by 5 bases and J by 3 bases. The CDR3 DNA follows: TGCGCCAGCAGTCGCGGGGGTGGGGGTCCCAACTACGAGCAGTACTTC. Its protein product is CASSRGGGGPNYEQYF.

The V gene is TRBV11-1, the J gene TRBJ1-6; TRBD1 aligns across 8 bases. CDR3 length: 14 amino acids. Germline CDR1 and CDR2: SGHAT and FQDESV (reference sequence). V trimming: 5 bases; J trimming: 3 bases; junction bases outside the gene matches: 0. The CDR3 protein is CASSGQGYNSPLHF. The CDR3 DNA reads TGTGCCAGCAGCGGACAGGGCTATAATTCACCCCTCCACTTT.

The chain is built from TRBV7-2 and TRBJ1-1; tentatively, D is TRBD1 (5 bases). V lost 3 bases, J lost 1 base, and 6 bases lay in between. The germline CDR1 and CDR2 sequences are SGHTA and FQGNSA. This CDR3 contains 13 residues. The CDR3 nucleotides are TGTGCCAGCAGCTTCCAGGGGAACACTGAAGCTTTCTTT. Its protein is CASSFQGNTEAFF.

The V and J genes are TRBV18 and TRBJ2-7; D gene unclear. There are 13 residues in the CDR3. Germline CDR1 is KGHSH and CDR2 is LQKENI. V lost 2 bases, J lost 3 bases, and 8 bases lay in between. The CDR3 DNA sequence: TGTGCCAGCTCACCAGAGTACAGCTACGAGCAGTACTTC. Encoded protein: CASSPEYSYEQYF.

V and J are TRBV5-6 and TRBJ2-2, with 8 bases matching TRBD2. The CDR3 loop spans 16 amino acids. Trimming cost V 4 bases and J 1 base; bases outside gene matches: 6. Germline V CDR1 and CDR2: SGHDT, YYEEEE. In nucleotides, the CDR3 is TGTGCCAGCAGCAGCCTTAGCGGGGTGAACACCGGGGAGCTGTTTTTT. This gives the protein CASSSLSGVNTGELFF.

The chain combines TRBV5-1 with TRBJ2-6, with 9 bases lining up with TRBD1. The V segment lost 1 base and the J segment 0 bases; nucleotides outside the gene matches: 8. Germline V gives CDR1 SGHRS, CDR2 YFSETQ. The CDR3 is 19 amino acids. CDR3 sequence (DNA): TGCGCCAGCAGCTTGACCGGACAGGGGTTTCTCTCTGGGGCCAACGTCCTGACTTTC. It codes for CASSLTGQGFLSGANVLTF.

In nucleotides, the CDR3 is TGCGCCAGCAGCTCGATGGGGGGCAATCAGCCCCAGCATTTT. Its translation is CASSSMGGNQPQHF. The chain is built from TRBV5-1 and TRBJ1-5; D might be TRBD1 (5 bases). Germline V gives CDR1 SGHRS, CDR2 YFSETQ. This CDR3 region has 14 residues. V lost 3 bases to trimming and J lost 2 bases, with 9 bases between them.

The rearrangement joins TRBV5-5 to TRBJ2-5; tentatively, D is TRBD2 (5 bases). This CDR3 has 14 residues. Trimming took off 4 bases at V and 4 bases at J, with 14 bases between the two ends. The germline gives CDR1 SGHKS, CDR2 YYEKEE (reference sequence). In nucleotides, the CDR3 is TGTGCCAGCAGCCCTAGACGGGGAAGAGAGACCCAGTACTTC. Protein product: CASSPRRGRETQYF. Combining the CDR3 with reference TRBV5-5 and TRBJ2-5 gives the whole variable domain DAGVTQSPTHLIKTRGQQVTLRCSPISGHKSVSWYQQVLGQGPQFIFQYYEKEERGRGNFPDRFSARQFPNYSSELNVNALLLGDSALYLCASSPRRGRETQYFGPGTRLLVL.

CDR3 sequence reads: CASSLILSGAPLHF. The CDR3 DNA is TGTGCCAGCAGCTTAATCCTTTCAGGGGCACCCCTCCACTTT. This sequence joins TRBV5-5 and TRBJ1-6; tentative D call: TRBD1 (6 bases). This CDR3 has 14 residues. The V gene lost 2 bases and the J gene lost 11 bases, with 14 bases spanning the gap. Germline values: CDR1 SGHKS, CDR2 YYEKEE (reference sequence). The full variable domain, in which reference TRBV5-5 and TRBJ1-6 provide the parts outside the CDR3, is DAGVTQSPTHLIKTRGQQVTLRCSPISGHKSVSWYQQVLGQGPQFIFQYYEKEERGRGNFPDRFSARQFPNYSSELNVNALLLGDSALYLCASSLILSGAPLHFGNGTRLTVT.

Notes on this clone: Compared with germline, one end of the junction differs, possibly owing to a read error. This sequence joins TRBV6-5 and TRBJ1-1, with 7 bases identical to TRBD1. The germline V gene encodes CDR1 MNHEY and CDR2 SVGAGI. The CDR3 covers 15 residues. The CDR3 nucleotides are TGTGCCAGCAGTGACTCCTGGGACAGAGGCACTGAAGCTTTCTTT. This codes for CASSDSWDRGTEAFF.

V and J are TRBV10-1 and TRBJ2-3; no definite D call. Germline lookup yields CDR1 WNHNN and CDR2 SYGVQD (reference sequence). V was cut by 0 bases and J by 1 base, with 11 bases left in between. This CDR3 has 16 residues. The CDR3 nucleotides are TGCGCCAGCAGTGAGTCGAAAACTGGAGGCACAGATACGCAGTATTTT. The encoded protein is CASSESKTGGTDTQYF.

The CDR3 nucleotides read TGTGCCAGCGGAACCGGGACAGGGTGGCTAGCGGGGCCAGAGACCCAGTACTTC. It specifies CASGTGTGWLAGPETQYF. The gene calls are TRBV10-3 and TRBJ2-5; D is tentatively TRBD1 or TRBD2 (9 bases each). Trimming took off 10 bases at V and 4 bases at J, with 31 bases between the two ends. The V gene's germline CDR1 is ENHRY and CDR2 SYGVKD. This CDR3 is built from 18 residues.

The chain is built from TRBV12-5 and TRBJ1-3; 11 bases agree with TRBD1. V gave up 6 bases and J gave up 0 bases; unmatched junction bases: 7. The CDR3 totals 17 residues. Germline CDR1 is LGHNT and CDR2 is FRNRAP. The CDR3 sequence is CASGNRDRGISGNTIYF. CDR3 nucleotides: TGTGCTAGTGGAAACCGGGACAGGGGGATCTCTGGAAACACCATATATTTT.

The chain has TRBV30 and TRBJ1-2; D uncertain. Germline CDR1 and CDR2: GTSNPN and SVGIG (reference sequence). V lost 1 base to trimming and J lost 2 bases, with 17 bases between them. The length of the CDR3 is 16 residues. As DNA, the CDR3 is TGTGCCTGGAGTGGGACGGGGAAAGGGTTAAACTATGGCTACACCTTC. Translating gives CAWSGTGKGLNYGYTF.

CDR3 in DNA: TGCGCCAGCAGCTTGGGCGGGACAGGGGTAATCACCGGGGAGCTGTTTTTT. This encodes CASSLGGTGVITGELFF. The J gene is TRBJ2-2, the V gene TRBV5-1, with TRBD1 matching over 10 bases. The germline V gene has CDR1 SGHRS and CDR2 YFSETQ. This CDR3 has 17 amino acids. V was pared by 0 bases and J by 4 bases, with 6 bases of the junction left unmatched.

The rearrangement links TRBV5-4 to TRBJ2-7; 14 bases line up with TRBD2. V lost 0 bases and J lost 4; bases outside the gene matches: 3. The germline V gene has CDR1 SGHNT and CDR2 YYREEE (reference sequence). The CDR3 length is 16 residues. CDR3 nucleotides: TGTGCCAGCAGCTTGGGGGGACTAGCGGGGGCTTACGAGCAGTACTTC. Protein sequence: CASSLGGLAGAYEQYF.

This clone appeared a few times. This chain uses TRBV27 with TRBJ1-5, with TRBD1 matching over 7 bases. The CDR3 spans 14 residues. Germline lookup yields CDR1 MNHEY and CDR2 SMNVEV (reference sequence). After removal of 6 bases from V and 2 bases from J, the junction contained 4 bases not matched to a gene. In DNA, the CDR3 is TGTGCCAGCAGAACCGGGACAGGCAATCAGCCCCAGCATTTT. Translation gives CASRTGTGNQPQHF.

V usage is TRBV7-2 and J usage is TRBJ2-2; D may be TRBD2 (7 bases). V lost 5 bases and J lost 5, with 18 bases in between. Germline lookup yields CDR1 SGHTA and CDR2 FQGNSA. The CDR3 sequence is 16 residues long. CDR3 nucleotide sequence: TGTGCCAGCAGCGTCGGGGGGCGCTTGATAACCGGGGAGCTGTTTTTT. Translated: CASSVGGRLITGELFF.

V is TRBV9 and J is TRBJ2-2; 11 nucleotides align to TRBD2. The germline CDR1 and CDR2 sequences are SGDLS and YYNGEE. V gave up 2 bases and J gave up 4 bases; unmatched junction bases: 4. CDR3 length equals 16 residues. CDR3 nucleotides: TGTGCCAGCAGCGTTCTTAGCGGGGGGGCCACCGGGGAGCTGTTTTTT. Its protein is CASSVLSGGATGELFF.

The rearrangement uses TRBV10-2 and TRBJ2-3; D not resolved. Germline-derived CDR1 and CDR2 are WSHSY and SAAADI. Between the trimmed V and J ends, which lost 8 bases and 2 bases, there was a span of 8 bases. The CDR3 has 12 amino acids. The CDR3 nucleotides read TGCGCCAGCGGAACCCTCACAGATACGCAGTATTTT. Its protein is CASGTLTDTQYF.

This rearrangement joins TRBV16 to TRBJ2-1; D not resolved. Germline CDR1 and CDR2: KGHSY and FQNENV. This CDR3 contains 14 residues. Trimming removed 4 bases from V and 4 bases from J, with 11 bases in between. Here the CDR3 DNA reads TGTGCCAGCAGCCCCGGCGCACTTTACAATGAGCAGTTCTTC. It translates to CASSPGALYNEQFF.

This chain joins TRBV25-1 and TRBJ1-4; TRBD1 matches at 7 bases. The CDR3 loop spans 17 amino acids. The V segment lost 4 bases and the J segment 3 bases; nucleotides outside the gene matches: 11. Germline V gene lookup returns CDR1 MGHDK and CDR2 SYGVNS. The CDR3: CASSAPPDTGANEKLFF. The DNA for the CDR3 is TGTGCCAGCAGTGCCCCACCCGACACAGGGGCTAATGAAAAACTGTTTTTT.